This T cell receptor (beta chain) was recorded in a study of CD8+CD57+ T cells in acquired aplastic anemia. Study information: Mean yield of DNA from sorted CD4+ and CD8+ cells was approximately 3 ug.

Concerning this clonotype: Its antigen is still unknown.

Whole-study results and caveats: In common between the patients and the controls were around 30 CD8+ CDR3 sequences.

Genomic DNA constituted the template upon which TCR beta VDJ and CDR3 profiling was performed. TCRdb re-called the reads through MiXCR, storing one row per CDR3 protein. The table has roughly 280,000 distinct CDR3 sequences, about 50% seen once. CD8+CD57+ cell expansion had been shown by flow cytometry in patients chosen for sequencing. The patients all had a severe acquired aplastic anemia diagnosis. Material for sequencing was sorted CD4+, CD8+, or CD8+CD57+ T cells (not recorded which) from PBMCs. This sequence was found in a human donor with aplastic anemia.

CDR3 sequence: CASRLGLFNEQFF. The CDR3 coding sequence is TGTGCCAGCAGACTAGGGCTATTTAATGAGCAGTTCTTC. This chain uses TRBV7-2 with TRBJ2-1; D is possibly TRBD2 (5 bases). The germline V gene has CDR1 SGHTA and CDR2 FQGNSA. V shed 6 bases and J shed 7 bases, with 13 bases lying between them. The CDR3 is 13 amino acids.